This TCR beta chain comes out of a study of CD8+CD57+ T cells in acquired aplastic anemia. Background on the study: Mean DNA quantity obtained from sorted CD4+ and CD8+ cells was about 3.5 ug.

The CDR3 covers 16 residues. Trimming took 6 bases from V and 4 from J; bases not matched to a gene: 13. CDR1 and CDR2 (germline): DFQATT, SNEGSKA (reference sequence). The template used for profiling TCR beta VDJ and CDR3 was genomic DNA. TCRdb ran MiXCR on the reads and lists one entry per CDR3 protein. The sample shows 250,000 to 300,000 distinct CDR3 sequences, 45% to 65% of them seen only once. This clonotype was seen a few times. J is TRBJ2-5 and V is TRBV20-1, with TRBD2 matching 11 bases. Sample: sorted CD4+, CD8+, or CD8+CD57+ T cells (not recorded which) from PBMCs. The receptor was derived from a human donor with severe aplastic anemia or a healthy control (not recorded which). CDR3 sequence: CSARGSGGAWRETQYF. Here the CDR3 DNA reads TGCAGTGCCCGAGGTAGCGGGGGGGCCTGGAGAGAGACCCAGTACTTC.